This entry features one TCR beta chain sequence. V gave up 10 bases and J gave up 2 bases, with 12 bases separating them. The CDR3 has 13 residues. CDR1 is MNHEY and CDR2 is SMNVEV in the germline V gene (reference sequence). The data were taken from a study of blood T cell repertoires in COVID-19. At the level of the study: Spain, Italy and the United States supplied samples that represented acute and convalescent COVID-19. Sources were T cells, B-cell-depleted T cells, or PBMCs; the material itself was cDNA or gDNA.

Per the original methods: It was from reference gene primer amplification that nucleated cell counts were estimated. The method was immunoSEQ multiplex PCR; TCRdb's version includes in-frame clones alone and lacks a portion of them. V and J calls and clone size come straight from that table; D and trimming were deduced from the DNA. The table includes approximately 66,000 clones, more than 70% detected once. The chain recombines TRBV27 with TRBJ2-1; tentatively, D is TRBD1 (5 bases). The sequenced material came from peripheral blood. This TCR was recovered from a woman aged 50 to 60 with active or convalescent COVID-19. CDR3 DNA sequence: TGTGCCACCCTTGGACATGCCTACAATGAGCAGTTCTTC. This encodes CATLGHAYNEQFF.